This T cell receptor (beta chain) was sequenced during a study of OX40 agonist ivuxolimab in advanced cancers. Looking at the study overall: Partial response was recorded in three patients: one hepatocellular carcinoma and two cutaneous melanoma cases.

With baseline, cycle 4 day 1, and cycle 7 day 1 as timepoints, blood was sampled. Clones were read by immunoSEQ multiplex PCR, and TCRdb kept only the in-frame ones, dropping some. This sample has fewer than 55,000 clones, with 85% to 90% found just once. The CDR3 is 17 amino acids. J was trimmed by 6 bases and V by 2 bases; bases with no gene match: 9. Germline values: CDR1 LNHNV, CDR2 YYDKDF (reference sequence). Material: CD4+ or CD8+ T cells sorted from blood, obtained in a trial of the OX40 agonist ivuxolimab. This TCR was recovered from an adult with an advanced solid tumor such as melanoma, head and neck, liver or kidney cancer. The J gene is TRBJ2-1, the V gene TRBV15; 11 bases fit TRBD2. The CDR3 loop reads CATSRSLAGGLINEQFF. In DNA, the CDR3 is TGTGCCACCAGCAGATCCTTAGCGGGAGGGTTGATCAATGAGCAGTTCTTC.